Each of the 5 T cell receptor beta chains below was sequenced from the same sample in a study of shared clonotypes between healthy human individuals. Clones were sequenced by immunoSEQ multiplex PCR, and TCRdb holds only the in-frame ones, with some missing. The sample has about 690,000 clones; 90% are singletons. Source material: memory CD8+ T cells from PBMCs. The sample's subset: CD45RO+ cells pooled with CCR7-negative TemRA cells. The receptors come from a man younger than 35 in good health. Some clones in this sample may be carry-over from other donors' samples.

V gene TRBV29-1 combines with J gene TRBJ2-1; D is undetermined. The CDR3 spans 14 residues. Trimming shortened V by 5 bases and J by 4 bases, and 15 bases separated the two germline ends. Germline CDR1 is SQVTM and CDR2 is ANQGSEA. The CDR3 region is CSVTPASEYNEQFF. The CDR3 coding sequence is TGCAGCGTTACACCGGCATCAGAGTACAATGAGCAGTTCTTC.

The chain employs TRBV25-1 and TRBJ1-2; D gene uncertain. The CDR3 has 13 residues. The germline V gene encodes CDR1 MGHDK and CDR2 SYGVNS. The V gene lost 1 base and the J gene lost 10 bases, with 13 bases spanning the gap. CDR3 residues: CASSESLPPAYTF. The DNA of the CDR3 is TGTGCCAGCAGTGAATCCCTCCCACCTGCCTACACCTTC.

The chain recombines TRBV5-4 with TRBJ2-7; 10 bases match TRBD1. CDR1 is SGHNT and CDR2 is YYREEE in the germline V gene (reference sequence). Trimming cost V 4 bases and J 5 bases; bases outside gene matches: 9. CDR3 length: 15 residues. The CDR3 loop reads CASSRDRGPQDEQYF. Written as DNA, the CDR3 is TGTGCCAGCAGCCGGGACAGGGGCCCTCAGGACGAGCAGTACTTC. Full variable domain (outside the CDR3, taken from reference TRBV5-4 and TRBJ2-7): ETGVTQSPTHLIKTRGQQVTLRCSSQSGHNTVSWYQQALGQGPQFIFQYYREEENGRGNFPPRFSGLQFPNYSSELNVNALELDDSALYLCASSRDRGPQDEQYFGPGTRLTVT.

This clone was picked up one time. The gene calls are TRBV9 and TRBJ2-5, with D possibly being TRBD1 or TRBD2 (5 bases each). Germline CDR1 is SGDLS and CDR2 is YYNGEE. V was pared by 3 bases and J by 3 bases, with 12 bases between. The CDR3 has 14 amino acids. The CDR3, as DNA: TGTGCCAGCAGCGCCGAGGGGTACAAAGAGACCCAGTACTTC. Encoded protein: CASSAEGYKETQYF.

The gene calls are TRBV5-8 and TRBJ1-5; 8 bases line up with TRBD1. J lost 2 bases, V lost 3 bases, and 1 base had no gene match. The germline V gene has CDR1 SGHTS and CDR2 YDEGEE. This CDR3 contains 14 residues. CDR3: CASSWDRRNQPQHF. CDR3 sequence (DNA): TGTGCCAGCAGCTGGGACAGGCGCAATCAGCCCCAGCATTTT.